What follows describes a single TCR beta chain. The PCR ran on 60 Vbeta and 13 Jbeta primers. Sequencing was performed with immunoSEQ multiplex PCR; in TCRdb, only in-frame clones are kept and a portion is missing. The sample has about 57,000 clones; more than 65% are singletons. With 2 bases removed from V and 7 bases from J, the gap between germline ends came to 14 bases. CDR1 is MDHEN and CDR2 is SYDVKM in the germline V gene. The CDR3 consists of 14 residues. This sample is part of a study of cytomegalovirus exposure and HLA in healthy donors. This sequence joins TRBV28 and TRBJ1-1; D is ambiguous. Source material: PBMCs. The clonotype was recovered from a woman aged 25 to 39 in good health and CMV-seronegative. This CDR3 reads CASSLDLQIREAFF. The CDR3 bases are TGTGCCAGCAGTTTAGATCTTCAGATCCGTGAAGCTTTCTTT.